A single sample gave rise to the 27 T cell receptor beta chains below, sequenced in a study of CD8 T cells in Susac syndrome. Random-hexamer reverse transcription was applied to 0.5 to 1 ug RNA. A single record per CDR3 protein comes from TCRdb applying MiXCR to the immunoSEQ multiplex PCR reads. The sample yields more than 65,000 distinct CDR3 sequences, 85% to 95% seen once. The sequenced sample consisted of CD8+ T cells from PBMCs. These receptors all stem from a human donor with Susac syndrome.

The chain uses TRBV6-5 and TRBJ1-4; no clear D gene. V dropped 6 bases and J dropped 3 bases, with 14 bases sitting between them. CDR1 and CDR2 (germline): MNHEY, SVGAGI. The CDR3 totals 15 residues. DNA for the CDR3: TGTGCCAGCAGCCCCGAGGGTTGGGCTAATGAAAAACTGTTTTTT. It translates to CASSPEGWANEKLFF.

The V gene is TRBV5-6, the J gene TRBJ2-3, with D possibly matching TRBD1 (6 bases). This CDR3 is built from 14 residues. Germline CDR1 is SGHDT and CDR2 is YYEEEE. Trimming stripped 2 bases from V and 2 bases from J, with 9 bases between. In DNA form, the CDR3 reads TGTGCCAGCAGCTTTGGACAGACCACAGATACGCAGTATTTT. It yields the protein CASSFGQTTDTQYF.

The rearrangement joins TRBV5-1 to TRBJ2-6; 7 bases are shared with TRBD1. CDR3 size: 16 residues. V lost 3 bases, J lost 0 bases, and 3 bases stayed unmatched. Germline V CDR1 and CDR2: SGHRS, YFSETQ. The CDR3 DNA reads TGCGCCAGCAGCTCCGGGACAGCCTCTGGGGCCAACGTCCTGACTTTC. This sequence encodes CASSSGTASGANVLTF.

V usage is TRBV29-1 and J usage is TRBJ2-2; 7 bases line up with TRBD1. V lost 5 bases and J lost 5; bases outside the gene matches: 11. This CDR3 contains 15 residues. Looked up from germline, CDR1 is SQVTM and CDR2 is ANQGSEA. CDR3 loop: CSVSRDSYPTGELFF. In nucleotides, the CDR3 is TGCAGCGTTTCCCGGGACAGCTACCCGACCGGGGAGCTGTTTTTT.

The V gene is TRBV9, the J gene TRBJ1-1, with D uncertain. The germline gives CDR1 SGDLS, CDR2 YYNGEE. Trimming took off 5 bases at V and 2 bases at J, with 10 bases between the two ends. The length of the CDR3 is 13 residues. CDR3 loop: CASRVGPNTEAFF. The CDR3, as DNA: TGTGCCAGCAGGGTCGGCCCCAACACTGAAGCTTTCTTT.

The chain employs TRBV7-9 and TRBJ2-1; 9 bases are shared with TRBD1. This CDR3 region has 16 residues. From germline, CDR1 is SEHNR and CDR2 FQNEAQ (reference sequence). J was trimmed by 6 bases and V by 2 bases; bases with no gene match: 8. The CDR3 DNA follows: TGTGCCAGCAGCTTACCGGGACAGGGTTCGGGCAATGAGCAGTTCTTC. Translation: CASSLPGQGSGNEQFF.

This chain uses TRBV29-1 with TRBJ2-1; 12 bases match TRBD2. Trimming removed 8 bases from V and 8 bases from J; junction bases left unmatched: 7. CDR3 size: 13 residues. Germline lookup yields CDR1 SQVTM and CDR2 ANQGSEA. The CDR3, as DNA: TGCAGCATTCTAGCGGGAGGGCCCCATGAGCAGTTCTTC. Its protein product is CSILAGGPHEQFF.

This chain uses TRBV6-5 with TRBJ2-7, with no clear D. Germline assignment: CDR1 MNHEY and CDR2 SVGAGI. The CDR3 runs to 12 residues. V shed 5 bases and J shed 4 bases, with 9 bases lying between them. As DNA, the CDR3 is TGTGCCAGCAGTGGGTTGGGATACGAGCAGTACTTC. It translates to CASSGLGYEQYF.

CDR3 DNA: TGTGCCAGCAGCTTCGATCTATTCCAAGAGACCCAGTACTTC. Its translation is CASSFDLFQETQYF. The J gene is TRBJ2-5, the V gene TRBV7-9; D gene uncertain. Deletions cut 3 bases from V and 1 base from J, with 9 bases between. In germline, CDR1 is SEHNR, CDR2 FQNEAQ (reference sequence). The CDR3 runs 14 residues.

J is TRBJ2-3 and V is TRBV6-2 or TRBV6-3; D not certain. V lost 0 bases, J lost 0 bases, and 13 bases lay in between. From germline, CDR1 is MNHEY and CDR2 SVGEGT. The CDR3 totals 17 residues. The CDR3 nucleotides are TGTGCCAGCAGTTACTCGTCCGTGATCTCTAGCACAGATACGCAGTATTTT. Protein product: CASSYSSVISSTDTQYF.

The chain employs TRBV6-5 and TRBJ2-1, with 7 bases that match TRBD1. The germline V gene has CDR1 MNHEY and CDR2 SVGAGI. This CDR3 spans 15 amino acids. The V segment lost 2 bases and the J segment 7 bases; nucleotides outside the gene matches: 8. CDR3: CASSYQGQERNEQFF. The CDR3 DNA reads as TGTGCCAGCAGTTACCAAGGACAGGAAAGAAATGAGCAGTTCTTC.

This clonotype was seen just once. The chain is built from TRBV24-1 and TRBJ2-1, with unresolved D. CDR1 KGHDR and CDR2 SFDVKD come from the germline V gene. Trimming left V 9 bases short and J 0 bases short, with 8 bases between. The CDR3 totals 13 residues. The CDR3 loop is CATFPSSYNEQFF. DNA of the CDR3: TGTGCCACCTTTCCGAGCTCCTACAATGAGCAGTTCTTC.

The V and J genes are TRBV30 and TRBJ2-7; D is perhaps TRBD1 (6 bases). Germline V gives CDR1 GTSNPN, CDR2 SVGIG (reference sequence). Trimming pared 0 bases from V and 5 bases from J, leaving 14 bases between. This CDR3 is built from 14 residues. The CDR3 nucleotides read TGTGCCTGGAGTGTAGGGCAGGGGAGTCACGAGCAGTACTTC. Translation: CAWSVGQGSHEQYF.

With regard to this clonotype: A clone one base away is much larger, so this may be a read error. The V call is TRBV27, the J call TRBJ2-5; D is unclear. V was pared by 3 bases and J by 5 bases, with 4 bases between. Per the germline V gene, CDR1 is MNHEY and CDR2 is SMNVEV (reference sequence). The CDR3 loop spans 11 amino acids. Here the CDR3 reads CASSFRETQYF. CDR3 in DNA: TGTGCCAGCAGTTTTAGGGAGACCCAGTACTTC.

The rearrangement joins TRBV19 to TRBJ2-1, with 8 bases identical to TRBD1. The CDR3 loop spans 15 amino acids. V gave up 5 bases and J gave up 4 bases; unmatched junction bases: 7. Germline lookup yields CDR1 LNHDA and CDR2 SQIVND (reference sequence). The CDR3 sequence is CASSQGARTYNEQFF. The CDR3 DNA sequence: TGTGCCAGTAGTCAGGGGGCGCGAACGTACAATGAGCAGTTCTTC.

This sequence joins TRBV2 and TRBJ2-1; TRBD2 aligns across 15 bases. V lost 4 bases, J lost 4 bases, and 8 bases stayed unmatched. Germline V CDR1 and CDR2: SNHLY, FYNNEI. The CDR3 is made up of 18 amino acids. For the CDR3, the DNA is TGTGCCAGCAGTGGGACTAGCGGGAGGGCCATCCTTTACAATGAGCAGTTCTTC. This translates into CASSGTSGRAILYNEQFF.

The rearrangement joins TRBV5-4 to TRBJ1-2, with D tentatively TRBD1 (5 bases). Germline values: CDR1 SGHNT, CDR2 YYREEE (reference sequence). Trimming took 4 bases from V and 6 from J, leaving 13 bases between them. The CDR3 covers 13 residues. DNA for the CDR3: TGTGCCAGCAGCGGATTGGGGGTCGATGGCTACACCTTC. Translated: CASSGLGVDGYTF.

The chain recombines TRBV20-1 with TRBJ2-1; D gene ambiguous. V gave up 4 bases and J gave up 6 bases, with 13 bases separating them. Germline CDR1 and CDR2: DFQATT and SNEGSKA (reference sequence). The CDR3 spans 13 residues. Here the CDR3 DNA reads TGCAGTGCTACTCTCAGTTTGTTCAATGAGCAGTTCTTC. Its protein product is CSATLSLFNEQFF.

The genes are TRBV20-1 and TRBJ2-1; 7 bases align to TRBD2. The CDR3 is 14 residues long. V lost 8 bases to trimming and J lost 0 bases; unmatched junction nucleotides: 7. Germline CDR1 is DFQATT and CDR2 is SNEGSKA (reference sequence). In nucleotides, the CDR3 is TGCAGTTTAGCGGGTTCGAGCTCCTACAATGAGCAGTTCTTC. This codes for CSLAGSSSYNEQFF.

The chain carries TRBV29-1 and TRBJ2-1; TRBD1 matches at 7 bases. CDR1 is SQVTM and CDR2 is ANQGSEA in the germline V gene. The CDR3 spans 12 residues. With V trimmed by 6 bases and J by 6 bases, 5 bases remained unmatched. The CDR3 DNA reads TGCAGCGTGACAGGGTTAGGCAATGAGCAGTTCTTC. Translation gives CSVTGLGNEQFF.

The chain has TRBV12-5 and TRBJ2-7; D gene ambiguous. The V end was cut by 6 bases, the J end by 1 base, with 16 bases between. CDR3 size: 15 residues. Per germline, CDR1 LGHNT and CDR2 FRNRAP. CDR3 bases: TGTGCTAGTGGACCCCCCGACACCACGTCCTACGAGCAGTACTTC. It yields the protein CASGPPDTTSYEQYF.

Of note for this clonotype: Lacking the conserved final phenylalanine or tryptophan, this CDR3 likely reflects a read error. CDR3 DNA sequence: TGTGCCTGGAGCCCCGATGGGGGGCCGGGTGAAAAACTGTTTTCT. As protein: CAWSPDGGPGEKLFS. The V gene is TRBV30, the J gene TRBJ1-4, with D maybe TRBD1 (6 bases). This CDR3 spans 15 amino acids. Germline V gives CDR1 GTSNPN, CDR2 SVGIG (reference sequence). The V end was cut by 3 bases, the J end by 7 bases, with 18 bases between.

This clonotype was seen a single time. V and J are TRBV13 and TRBJ2-7, with D tentatively TRBD2 (5 bases). Germline CDR1 PRHDT, CDR2 FYEKMQ (reference sequence). CDR3 length: 14 residues. Between the trimmed V and J ends, which lost 0 bases and 2 bases, there was a span of 8 bases. The CDR3 reads CASSLGRATYEQYF. The CDR3 region has the DNA TGTGCCAGCAGCTTAGGGCGGGCCACCTACGAGCAGTACTTC.

This sequence joins TRBV19 and TRBJ1-5; D remains ambiguous. CDR3 length: 14 residues. V dropped 1 base and J dropped 7 bases, with 11 bases sitting between them. Germline V gene sequence: CDR1 LNHDA, CDR2 SQIVND (reference sequence). The CDR3 coding sequence is TGTGCCAGTAGTATAGGGGTAACGGGGCAGCCCCAGCATTTT. This gives the protein CASSIGVTGQPQHF.

This chain links TRBV29-1 with TRBJ2-3; possible D gene TRBD1, 6 bases. CDR1 and CDR2 (germline): SQVTM, ANQGSEA. The V and J ends lost 3 bases and 0 bases respectively, with 10 bases between them. There are 14 residues in the CDR3. CDR3 in amino acids: CSVDPDSSTDTQYF. The CDR3 coding sequence is TGCAGCGTTGACCCGGACAGTAGCACAGATACGCAGTATTTT.

The rearrangement uses TRBV4-1 and TRBJ1-2, with D perhaps matching TRBD1 (5 bases). The CDR3 spans 16 residues. Germline assignment: CDR1 MGHRA and CDR2 YSYEKL. The V gene lost 0 bases and the J gene lost 2 bases, with 13 bases spanning the gap. The CDR3 DNA follows: TGCGCCAGCAGCCAAGAGCAGGGATTTTCGAACTATGGCTACACCTTC. This translates into CASSQEQGFSNYGYTF.

The chain uses TRBV27 and TRBJ2-3; tentatively, D is TRBD1 or TRBD2 (6 bases each). Germline lookup yields CDR1 MNHEY and CDR2 SMNVEV (reference sequence). The CDR3 covers 13 residues. Trimming removed 0 bases at V and 10 bases at J, with 11 bases between. The CDR3 DNA reads TGTGCCAGCAGTTTATCGACGGGGGCGGCGCAGTATTTT. Protein sequence: CASSLSTGAAQYF.